The TCR beta chain under discussion was sequenced for a study of blood T cell repertoires in COVID-19 (TCRdb year 2020). In terms of the full investigation: Samples from collaborators originated in the United States, Italy and Spain and spanned both the acute and convalescent phases of COVID-19. The repertoires were released in a freely available public database meant as a resource for research on the immune response to SARS-CoV-2. Where available, HLA class I and class II types were taken from metadata supplied by the sample provider and were not determined by assay-based typing. The dataset comprised deeply sampled blood TCRbeta repertoires from subjects exposed to, actively infected with, or recovered from COVID-19. The sample metadata nearly always contained a de-identified subject ID, COVID-19 status, age in years and sex. The samples were drawn from two sources: the first 160 participants of the ongoing ImmuneRACE study, and 1,000 to 1,500 subjects contributed by 6 global collaborators. The material from the prospective study consisted of cDNA or gDNA derived from T cells, B-cell-depleted T cells, or PBMCs.

Its CDR3 holds 15 amino acids, cysteine through phenylalanine. The kept DNA is CDR3 alone, 45 bases in frame from the first base. V loses 3 bases at its end and J loses 9 bases; junction bases beyond the gene matches: 8. CDR1 and CDR2 are drawn from the germline V gene (reference sequence): LGHDT, YNNKEL. Overall study outcomes, separate from this receptor: The amount of clinical and demographic metadata varied by source and participant and was provided uncurated.

Whole blood was collected in K2EDTA tubes by collaborating institutions according to the institutions' own protocols. For TCRbeta analysis, collaborators shipped samples as frozen whole blood, isolated PBMCs, or DNA extracted from either of those sample types. TCRbeta CDR3 regions were amplified from genomic DNA using the immunoSEQ Assay, a bias-controlled multiplex PCR. In the paper's pipeline: Nucleated cell counts per sample were estimated from amplification of reference gene primers within the assay. Sequence reads were collapsed and filtered to measure the absolute abundance of every unique TCRbeta CDR3 rearrangement. For each sample, productive Simpson clonality was calculated as the square root of Simpson's diversity index across productive rearrangements. Here the immuneACCESS table is served through TCRdb, limited to in-frame sequences with V and J called. Missing clones are a known gap in these copies; in checked studies unresolved V genes cover under half, and the rest lacks a known reason. V, J and clone size are those of that table, while D and trimming were read from the DNA. This sample is represented by 120,000 or so clones; roughly 90% of them were singletons. Jointly, the top ten make up approximately 1.2% of the sample.

On this clone: Its binding antigen is unknown. No much larger clone exists at a distance of one base, and base qualities are not known.

The material sequenced was peripheral blood. The chain is assembled from TRBV3-1 (or the pseudogene TRBV3-2) and TRBJ2-1; 10 bases in between match TRBD1. This receptor was obtained from a woman aged 80 or over with acute or convalescent COVID-19. CDR3 protein: CASSHLDRGQGEQFF. The nucleotides read TGTGCCAGCAGCCACTTAGACAGGGGGCAGGGTGAGCAGTTCTTC.